The rows below give T cell receptor beta chains drawn from one sample of a study of PD-L1 blockade in urothelial cancer. Assay: immunoSEQ multiplex PCR; the TCRdb copy retains only in-frame clones and omits some. This sample has under 95,000 clones, with 85% to 90% found just once. The sequencing here drew on PBMCs, taken around atezolizumab (anti-PD-L1) treatment. These receptors came from a man aged 60 to 75 with urothelial cancer. The CDR3 runs from the conserved cysteine through the conserved F or W. D genes are given only for firm matches. Expanded clones get a size class; other rows say once, few or many, or leave the size out.

>TRBJ2-1|TRBV25-1|TRBD2|NA
CASTPGGPYNEQFF
TGTGCCAGCACTCCGGGGGGGCCGTACAATGAGCAGTTCTTC
>TRBJ1-4|TRBV14|TRBD1|NA
CASSPTGYNEKLFF
TGTGCCAGCAGCCCGACAGGGTATAATGAAAAACTGTTTTTT
>TRBJ2-3|TRBV30|TRBD1|NA
CAFLTSRGRTYTQYF
TGTGCCTTTCTAACAAGCAGGGGGCGTACGTATACGCAGTATTTT
>TRBJ1-1|TRBV9|NA|NA
CASSVAVGLTEAFF
TGTGCCAGCAGCGTAGCGGTCGGACTCACTGAAGCTTTCTTT
>TRBJ1-2|TRBV5-1|NA|NA
CASSLDQGWDGYTF
TGCGCCAGCAGCTTGGATCAGGGCTGGGATGGCTACACCTTC
>TRBJ2-7|TRBV9|TRBD2|NA
CASSAYQQVGGAYEQYF
TGTGCCAGCAGCGCGTATCAGCAGGTCGGGGGGGCCTACGAGCAGTACTTC
>TRBJ2-1|TRBV2|TRBD1|NA
CASSVGQYNEQFF
TGTGCCAGCAGCGTGGGACAGTACAATGAGCAGTTCTTC
>TRBJ2-2|TRBV5-1|TRBD1|NA
CASSPWDRGNAGELFF
TGCGCCAGCAGCCCGTGGGACAGGGGAAACGCCGGGGAGCTGTTTTTT
>TRBJ2-5|TRBV11-2|TRBD2|NA
CASSTQAGAVGKETQYF
TGTGCCAGCAGCACCCAAGCGGGAGCGGTGGGAAAGGAGACCCAGTACTTC
>TRBJ2-1|TRBV18|TRBD1|NA
CASSPGTGAHNEQFF
TGTGCCAGCTCGCCGGGGACAGGGGCCCACAATGAGCAGTTCTTC
>TRBJ2-7|TRBV19|NA|NA
CASSKEGRYEQYF
TGTGCCAGTAGTAAGGAGGGTCGGTACGAGCAGTACTTC
>TRBJ1-2|TRBV27|NA|NA
CASSTLPNYGYTF
TGTGCCAGCAGTACTCTGCCCAACTATGGCTACACCTTC
>TRBJ2-7|TRBV28|NA|NA
CATSWGDSYEQYF
TGTGCCACCTCGTGGGGGGACTCATACGAGCAGTACTTC
>TRBJ1-5|TRBV28|NA|NA
CASSLTGSPGPQHF
TGTGCCAGCAGTTTAACGGGAAGCCCCGGGCCCCAGCATTTT
>TRBJ2-2|TRBV11-3|TRBD2|NA
CASSPGLAGDTGELFF
TGTGCCAGCAGCCCGGGACTAGCGGGAGACACCGGGGAGCTGTTTTTT
>TRBJ2-3|TRBV5-1|TRBD2|NA
CASSSGTSGGDTQYF
TGCGCCAGCAGTTCCGGGACTAGCGGGGGAGATACGCAGTATTTT
>TRBJ1-5|TRBV7-9|NA|NA
CASSLEGRQPQHF
TGTGCCAGCAGCTTAGAGGGGCGTCAGCCCCAGCATTTT
>TRBJ1-1|TRBV6-4|NA|few
CASSEEGNTEAFF
TGTGCCAGCAGTGAAGAGGGGAACACTGAAGCTTTCTTT
>TRBJ2-3|TRBV10-3|TRBD2|NA
CAITTSGGTTDTQYF
TGTGCCATCACAACTAGCGGGGGGACCACAGATACGCAGTATTTT
>TRBJ2-3|TRBV19|NA|NA
CASSIPGRTGDTQYF
TGTGCCAGTAGTATCCCGGGCAGGACTGGGGATACGCAGTATTTT
>TRBJ2-3|TRBV7-3|TRBD2|NA
CASSLVVAGGPLDTQYF
TGTGCCAGCAGCTTAGTGGTAGCGGGAGGGCCGTTGGATACGCAGTATTTT
>TRBJ2-7|TRBV28|TRBD2|NA
CATTSTSGYEQYF
TGTGCCACAACGTCGACTAGCGGATACGAGCAGTACTTC
>TRBJ1-2|TRBV7-6|NA|NA
CASSFHLGGGYTF
TGTGCCAGCAGCTTTCACCTCGGGGGTGGCTACACCTTC
>TRBJ2-3|TRBV4-2|TRBD2|NA
CASRLDPGGGAGTDTQYF
TGTGCCAGCAGACTGGATCCCGGCGGGGGGGCCGGCACAGATACGCAGTATTTT
>TRBJ1-3|TRBV7-3|TRBD1|NA
CASSPGQGVGNTIYF
TGTGCCAGCAGTCCGGGACAGGGGGTTGGAAACACCATATATTTT
>TRBJ2-3|TRBV7-6|TRBD2|NA
CASSLGLAADTQYF
TGTGCCAGCAGCTTAGGCCTAGCGGCAGATACGCAGTATTTT
>TRBJ1-4|TRBV5-6|NA|NA
CASRSSNEKLFF
TGTGCCAGCAGGTCGAGTAATGAAAAACTGTTTTTT
>TRBJ2-7|TRBV19|TRBD2|NA
CASSKTSGSHEQYF
TGTGCCAGTAGTAAGACTAGCGGGTCCCACGAGCAGTACTTC
>TRBJ1-1|TRBV19|TRBD1|NA
CAATGSTEAFF
TGTGCCGCGACAGGGAGCACTGAAGCTTTCTTT
>TRBJ2-7|TRBV19|NA|once
CASLDKPYEQYF
TGTGCCAGTCTGGACAAACCCTACGAGCAGTACTTC
>TRBJ2-1|TRBV29-1|NA|NA
CSVHPGHNNEQFF
TGCAGCGTCCACCCGGGACACAACAATGAGCAGTTCTTC